Below are 25 T cell receptor beta chains sequenced from a single sample in a study of shared clonotypes between healthy human individuals. Naive-designated CD8 cells lacked CD45RO, were positively enriched for CCR7, and omitted terminally differentiated effector memory CD45RA+ cells. The repertoire was sequenced with immunoSEQ multiplex PCR; TCRdb's copy has only in-frame clones and lacks some. The sample consists of about 600,000 clones, 98% of them appearing once. Sequences were obtained from naive CD8+ T cells sorted from blood. These receptors all come from a man aged 30 to 45 in good health.

The chain joins TRBV7-8 to TRBJ1-5, with TRBD1 matching 9 bases. V shed 7 bases and J 5 bases; nucleotides not matched to a gene: 15. This CDR3 contains 17 residues. From germline, CDR1 is SGHVS and CDR2 FQNEAQ. CDR3: CASTPGTGYSPYQPQHF. CDR3 sequence (DNA): TGTGCCAGCACCCCAGGGACAGGGTATTCCCCTTATCAGCCCCAGCATTTT.

The DNA of the CDR3 is TGCGCCAGCAGCCAGGGAACCGACTTGGTAAGTCGGTACGAGCAGTACTTC. It yields the protein CASSQGTDLVSRYEQYF. The chain employs TRBV4-1 and TRBJ2-7; no clear D. Germline V gives CDR1 MGHRA, CDR2 YSYEKL. The germline V and J ends were trimmed by 3 bases and 4 bases, with 22 bases remaining between them. This CDR3 is built from 17 residues.

CDR3 sequence reads: CASSPGNSGNTIYF. Written as DNA, the CDR3 is TGTGCCAGCAGCCCCGGGAACTCTGGAAACACCATATATTTT. The chain recombines TRBV7-9 with TRBJ1-3, with D uncertain. V lost 5 bases and J lost 0, with 8 bases in between. This CDR3 region has 14 residues. The germline gives CDR1 SEHNR, CDR2 FQNEAQ (reference sequence).

This rearrangement joins TRBV9 to TRBJ1-1; D might be TRBD1 (6 bases). Germline loops: CDR1 SGDLS, CDR2 YYNGEE. The CDR3 is made up of 14 amino acids. Trimming removed 4 bases at V and 4 bases at J, with 14 bases between. The CDR3 spells CASSMDSWGTEAFF. CDR3 sequence (DNA): TGTGCCAGCAGCATGGACAGTTGGGGCACTGAAGCTTTCTTT.

The chain joins TRBV5-8 to TRBJ2-3, with D tentatively TRBD2 (5 bases). The CDR3 runs 15 residues. Per germline, CDR1 SGHTS and CDR2 YDEGEE. V lost 2 bases to trimming and J lost 1 base, with 11 bases between them. CDR3 in DNA: TGTGCCAGCAGCTTTTCTATGAGGGGCACAGATACGCAGTATTTT. Translating gives CASSFSMRGTDTQYF.

The gene calls are TRBV19 and TRBJ2-3; 10 nucleotides agree with TRBD2. The junction had 5 bases not matched to a gene; V was cut back by 4 bases and J by 4 bases. CDR3 length: 15 residues. Per germline, CDR1 LNHDA and CDR2 SQIVND (reference sequence). CDR3 DNA: TGTGCCAGTAGTACTAGCGGGAGTCCCTCAGATACGCAGTATTTT. Residues: CASSTSGSPSDTQYF.

The chain combines TRBV27 with TRBJ2-5; D could derive from TRBD1 or TRBD2 (5 bases each). This CDR3 is 16 amino acids long. Per germline, CDR1 MNHEY and CDR2 SMNVEV (reference sequence). The germline V and J ends were trimmed by 5 bases and 5 bases, with 21 bases remaining between them. CDR3 in amino acids: CASSPDSAGWRETQYF. In nucleotides, the CDR3 is TGTGCCAGCAGTCCCGACTCGGCAGGGTGGAGGGAGACCCAGTACTTC.

This sequence joins TRBV9 and TRBJ2-2; 8 positions agree with TRBD2. CDR1 is SGDLS and CDR2 is YYNGEE in the germline V gene. V was clipped by 3 bases and J by 1 base; unmatched bases: 14. This CDR3 comprises 19 residues. CDR3 residues: CASSALVGSGRGNTGELFF. For the CDR3, the DNA is TGTGCCAGCAGCGCCCTAGTCGGGAGCGGGAGAGGGAACACCGGGGAGCTGTTTTTT. Drawing the rest from reference TRBV9 and TRBJ2-2, the complete variable domain is DSGVTQTPKHLITATGQRVTLRCSPRSGDLSVYWYQQSLDQGLQFLIQYYNGEERAKGNILERFSAQQFPDLHSELNLSSLELGDSALYFCASSALVGSGRGNTGELFFGEGSRLTVL.

This chain uses TRBV29-1 with TRBJ2-5; the match to TRBD2 covers 10 bases. There are 19 residues in the CDR3. With V trimmed by 0 bases and J by 5 bases, 18 bases remained unmatched. Germline V gene data show CDR1 as SQVTM and CDR2 as ANQGSEA. The CDR3 loop reads CSVEDLVATGTSVLETQYF. In nucleotides, the CDR3 is TGCAGCGTTGAAGATCTTGTGGCCACCGGGACTAGCGTTCTCGAGACCCAGTACTTC.

The V gene is TRBV5-6, the J gene TRBJ1-2, with 8 positions matching TRBD1. Germline-derived CDR1 and CDR2 are SGHDT and YYEEEE. After removal of 4 bases from V and 6 bases from J, the junction contained 14 bases not matched to a gene. CDR3 size: 16 residues. Here the CDR3 reads CASSQSGAGGFNGYTF. The DNA for the CDR3 is TGTGCCAGCAGCCAGTCCGGGGCAGGGGGCTTCAATGGCTACACCTTC.

About this clone itself: Other DNA sequences in the sample encode the same CDR3. V and J are TRBV5-1 and TRBJ1-1; D is undetermined. V was cut by 3 bases and J by 3 bases, with 9 bases left in between. The length of the CDR3 is 13 residues. Germline V gives CDR1 SGHRS, CDR2 YFSETQ. CDR3 DNA: TGCGCCAGCAGCTCGAGGGATGACACTGAAGCTTTCTTT. Its translation: CASSSRDDTEAFF. The variable domain in full, with the rest retrieved from reference TRBV5-1 and TRBJ1-1, is KAGVTQTPRYLIKTRGQQVTLSCSPISGHRSVSWYQQTPGQGLQFLFEYFSETQRNKGNFPGRFSGRQFSNSRSEMNVSTLELGDSALYLCASSSRDDTEAFFGQGTRLTVV.

The rearrangement uses TRBV6-1 and TRBJ2-7; no firm D call. V was pared by 1 base and J by 0 bases, with 13 bases between. Per the germline V gene, CDR1 is MNHNS and CDR2 is SASEGT. The CDR3 is 16 residues long. CDR3 sequence reads: CASSEGRRGNSYEQYF. CDR3 DNA: TGTGCCAGCAGTGAAGGCCGGCGCGGCAACTCCTACGAGCAGTACTTC.

This clone was recorded once. The chain couples TRBV7-9 to TRBJ2-2, with 8 bases that match TRBD2. Germline V gives CDR1 SEHNR, CDR2 FQNEAQ (reference sequence). The J segment lost 6 bases and the V segment lost 4 bases, leaving 7 bases of the junction unmatched. CDR3 length equals 15 residues. CDR3 coding DNA: TGTGCCAGCAGCTCCGGGGGGGTCCCGGCCGGGGAGCTGTTTTTT. The encoded protein is CASSSGGVPAGELFF.

This clone was observed a handful of times. This chain connects TRBV6-5 to TRBJ2-6, with D unresolved. There are 14 residues in the CDR3. The ends were cut back, 2 bases at V and 7 bases at J, with 9 bases in the middle. Germline-derived CDR1 and CDR2 are MNHEY and SVGAGI. The CDR3 is CASSYDDGANVLTF. The CDR3 DNA reads TGTGCCAGCAGTTACGATGACGGAGCCAACGTCCTGACTTTC.

The chain uses TRBV4-1 and TRBJ2-1; 10 nucleotides line up with TRBD2. The ends lost 3 bases at V and 2 bases at J; junction bases unmatched: 4. The CDR3 length is 16 residues. The germline V gene encodes CDR1 MGHRA and CDR2 YSYEKL. CDR3 residues: CASSHSGTSAYNEQFF. The CDR3 DNA follows: TGCGCCAGCAGCCACTCCGGGACTAGCGCCTACAATGAGCAGTTCTTC.

V gene TRBV6-5 combines with J gene TRBJ1-1; D unclear. Trimming pared 0 bases from V and 4 bases from J, leaving 6 bases between. Germline V gene data show CDR1 as MNHEY and CDR2 as SVGAGI. The CDR3 sequence is 13 residues long. The CDR3 DNA reads TGTGCCAGCAGTTACTCGGGAATCACTGAAGCTTTCTTT. Translation gives CASSYSGITEAFF.

The chain is built from TRBV13 and TRBJ2-7; the D gene is possibly TRBD1 (5 bases). Looked up from germline, CDR1 is PRHDT and CDR2 is FYEKMQ (reference sequence). The CDR3 is made up of 13 amino acids. V lost 0 bases, J lost 2 bases, and 5 bases lay in between. In DNA, the CDR3 is TGTGCCAGCAGCTTAGGGACAGCCTACGAGCAGTACTTC. Its protein is CASSLGTAYEQYF.

This chain joins TRBV28 and TRBJ2-2; 7 bases match TRBD1. The CDR3 spans 15 residues. With 7 bases clipped from V and 1 base from J, the junction kept 6 bases outside the gene matches. In germline, CDR1 is MDHEN, CDR2 SYDVKM. The DNA of the CDR3 is TGTGCCAGCAAACTTAACAGGGGGAACACCGGGGAGCTGTTTTTT. Encoded protein: CASKLNRGNTGELFF.

J is TRBJ1-2 and V is TRBV5-1; the D is unclear. The V and J ends lost 1 base and 4 bases respectively, with 14 bases between them. The CDR3 extends over 15 amino acids. Germline V gene data show CDR1 as SGHRS and CDR2 as YFSETQ. Written as DNA, the CDR3 is TGCGCCAGCAGCTTGTCTCGGGCCGCAAGCTATGGCTACACCTTC. Its protein product is CASSLSRAASYGYTF.

The V call is TRBV9, the J call TRBJ1-4; tentatively, D is TRBD1 (5 bases). The CDR3 contains 16 residues. Germline CDR1 and CDR2: SGDLS and YYNGEE. V was trimmed by 0 bases and J by 8 bases, leaving 17 bases between them. The chain's CDR3 is CASSVGVGGIEEKLFF. As DNA, the CDR3 is TGTGCCAGCAGCGTAGGGGTCGGGGGGATAGAGGAAAAACTGTTTTTT.

The gene calls are TRBV6-5 and TRBJ2-7, with D hard to call. CDR1 MNHEY and CDR2 SVGAGI come from the germline V gene. CDR3 size: 12 residues. V lost 5 bases and J 8 bases, leaving 13 bases between the germline ends. Here the CDR3 DNA reads TGTGCCAGCAGTCTCCCAGGCAGCCAGCAGTACTTC. It codes for CASSLPGSQQYF.

This chain connects TRBV28 to TRBJ2-3; possible D gene TRBD2, 6 bases. The CDR3 is 15 amino acids. Germline loops: CDR1 MDHEN, CDR2 SYDVKM. V lost 6 bases and J lost 7, with 20 bases in between. The CDR3 sequence: CASSLSGSIGNTQYF. As DNA, the CDR3 is TGTGCCAGCAGCCTCAGCGGGTCCATCGGAAATACGCAGTATTTT.

The chain couples TRBV19 to TRBJ2-7; 9 nucleotides align to TRBD2. CDR1 and CDR2 (germline): LNHDA, SQIVND (reference sequence). The CDR3 contains 14 residues. Trimming removed 6 bases from V and 1 base from J; junction bases left unmatched: 4. The CDR3: CASRLAGASYEQYF. In DNA, the CDR3 is TGTGCCAGTAGATTAGCGGGAGCGTCCTACGAGCAGTACTTC.

The chain carries TRBV5-4 and TRBJ2-3, with D hard to call. The V end was cut by 2 bases, the J end by 3 bases, with 13 bases between. The CDR3 covers 15 residues. Germline CDR1 SGHNT, CDR2 YYREEE (reference sequence). The CDR3 sequence is CASSLWLARTDTQYF. CDR3 DNA: TGTGCCAGCAGCTTATGGTTAGCCCGAACAGATACGCAGTATTTT.

This rearrangement joins TRBV9 to TRBJ1-4; the D gene is possibly TRBD1 (6 bases). Trimming took 1 base from V and 8 from J, leaving 15 bases between them. Per the germline V gene, CDR1 is SGDLS and CDR2 is YYNGEE. This CDR3 comprises 15 residues. The CDR3 spells CASSVWGASGEKLFF. The CDR3 region has the DNA TGTGCCAGCAGCGTATGGGGGGCTTCAGGGGAAAAACTGTTTTTT. The full variable domain, in which reference TRBV9 and TRBJ1-4 provide the parts outside the CDR3, is DSGVTQTPKHLITATGQRVTLRCSPRSGDLSVYWYQQSLDQGLQFLIQYYNGEERAKGNILERFSAQQFPDLHSELNLSSLELGDSALYFCASSVWGASGEKLFFGSGTQLSVL.